These T cell receptor beta chains were read from a single sample in a study of T cells after yellow fever vaccination. TCRdb redid the calling of the 5' RACE reads with MiXCR, one entry per CDR3 protein. The sample contains about 350,000 distinct CDR3 sequences, 7% to 10% of which appear only once. The material was PBMCs, obtained roughly 46 days after the first yellow fever vaccination. Receptors were obtained from a man in his late teens or twenties who received the YFV17D yellow fever vaccine. CDR3s include the opening cysteine and the closing phenylalanine or tryptophan. The D gene is left open where the match is weak. Not all rows give a size; the values are once, few, many and, for expanded clones, a class.

V gene	J gene	clone size	D gene	CDR3 DNA	CDR3 protein
TRBV7-9	TRBJ2-1	-	-	TGTGCCAGCAGCTTAGGGAGTGAGGCCAATGAGCAGTTCTTC	CASSLGSEANEQFF
TRBV7-3	TRBJ2-7	few	TRBD2	TGTGCCAGCAGTCGTTCCGGGACTAGCTCCTACGAGCAGTACTTC	CASSRSGTSSYEQYF
TRBV18	TRBJ2-1	-	-	TGTGCCAGCTCTCTCGTCCCGGGAAATGAGCAGTTCTTC	CASSLVPGNEQFF
TRBV6-5	TRBJ1-1	many	TRBD1	TGTGCCAGCAGTTACCACGGGACAGGAACTGAAGCTTTCTTT	CASSYHGTGTEAFF
TRBV27	TRBJ2-3	-	-	TGTGCCAGCAGTTTATTGGTAGCAAGAGATACGCAGTATTTT	CASSLLVARDTQYF
TRBV7-2	TRBJ2-1	-	-	TGTGCCAGCAGCTTAGCGCCCAGGCCTTCCTACAATGAGCAGTTCTTC	CASSLAPRPSYNEQFF
TRBV7-2	TRBJ2-2	few	TRBD1	TGTGCCAGCAGCCAGAGGACAGGGACGGGCGGGGAGCTGTTTTTT	CASSQRTGTGGELFF
TRBV5-1	TRBJ1-6	few	-	TGCGCCAGCAGCTTGGATCTGGGGGCGAGTTCACCCCTCCACTTT	CASSLDLGASSPLHF
TRBV16	TRBJ2-4	-	-	TGTGCCAGCAGCCTTACGGGGGCGGGCGCCAAAAACATTCAGTACTTC	CASSLTGAGAKNIQYF
TRBV5-1	TRBJ2-2	-	-	TGCGCCAGCAGCTTGCTACAGGGAACCACCGGGGAGCTGTTTTTT	CASSLLQGTTGELFF
TRBV7-9	TRBJ2-7	few	-	TGTGCCAGCGGAGCCGGGGGCCTCTACGAGCAGTACTTC	CASGAGGLYEQYF
TRBV2	TRBJ1-5	-	-	TGTGCCAGCAGTGTGGACGGTCGCAATCAGCCCCAGCATTTT	CASSVDGRNQPQHF
TRBV19	TRBJ1-1	few	-	TGTGCCAGTAGTATAGATTGGCTGATGAACACTGAAGCTTTCTTT	CASSIDWLMNTEAFF
TRBV7-8	TRBJ2-5	-	-	TGTGCCAGCAGCTCTTTTTTGGGTCCGGGCCAAGAGACCCAGTACTTC	CASSSFLGPGQETQYF
TRBV3-1	TRBJ2-2	few	TRBD2	TGTGCCAGCAGCCGACTAGCGGGGAACACCGGGGAGCTGTTTTTT	CASSRLAGNTGELFF
TRBV6-1	TRBJ2-4	few	-	TGTGCCAGCAGAACGGACAGTGGCATTCAGTACTTC	CASRTDSGIQYF